This TCR beta chain was documented in a study of blood T cell repertoires in COVID-19. What the recovered Cohort 3 donors had was two negative PCRs, clearance, or symptom resolution. Trimming pared 3 bases from V and 4 bases from J, leaving 6 bases between. The CDR3 length is 12 residues. The data were produced by immunoSEQ multiplex PCR, yet TCRdb's version contains in-frame clones alone and is incomplete. In the table there are 250,000 to 300,000 clones, more than 85% of which are singletons. The sequence was obtained from a man aged 35-49 years who had recovered from COVID-19. The chain has TRBV12-3 or TRBV12-4 and TRBJ1-2, with D hard to call. Sample: PBMCs or T cells enriched from blood (not recorded which). The CDR3 is CASSFSLYGYTF. The DNA of the CDR3 is TGTGCCAGCAGTTTTAGCCTCTATGGCTACACCTTC.